A selection of T cell receptor beta chains follows, all from one sample in a study of PD-1 blockade in classical Hodgkin lymphoma. Data came from immunoSEQ multiplex PCR; TCRdb stores just in-frame clones and leaves some out. The sample records nearly 7,000 clones, around four fifths being singletons. The sample was CD4+ T cells from blood, taken at baseline. These receptors were obtained from a human donor with classical Hodgkin lymphoma. CDR3s include the opening cysteine and the closing phenylalanine or tryptophan. The order of the fields is clone size, D gene, J gene, V gene, CDR3 protein, CDR3 DNA. The D gene is left open where the match is weak. For some rows the clone size is stated as once, few or many, or as a class when expanded; others skip it.

clone_size: NA; d_call: NA; j_call: TRBJ1-3; v_call: TRBV7-9; cdr3_aa: CASRQGGTGNTIYF; cdr3_nt: TGTGCCAGCAGACAAGGGGGGACTGGAAACACCATATATTTT
clone_size: NA; d_call: TRBD1; j_call: TRBJ2-2; v_call: TRBV6-1; cdr3_aa: CASSEDRGIFTGELFF; cdr3_nt: TGTGCCAGCAGTGAGGACAGGGGGATTTTCACCGGGGAGCTGTTTTTT
clone_size: NA; d_call: NA; j_call: TRBJ1-5; v_call: TRBV28; cdr3_aa: CASSFTGEYSNQPQHF; cdr3_nt: TGTGCCAGCAGTTTTACCGGGGAATATAGCAATCAGCCCCAGCATTTT
clone_size: NA; d_call: NA; j_call: TRBJ1-2; v_call: TRBV6-1; cdr3_aa: CATPRVYYGYTF; cdr3_nt: TGTGCCACACCCAGGGTTTACTATGGCTACACCTTC
clone_size: NA; d_call: TRBD2; j_call: TRBJ2-1; v_call: TRBV11-2; cdr3_aa: CASSLFGLAGDRYEQFF; cdr3_nt: TGTGCCAGCAGCTTATTCGGACTAGCGGGAGATAGGTATGAGCAGTTCTTC
clone_size: NA; d_call: NA; j_call: TRBJ2-2; v_call: TRBV19; cdr3_aa: CASSIRRIDTGELFF; cdr3_nt: TGTGCCAGTAGTATCCGCAGGATCGACACCGGGGAGCTGTTTTTT
clone_size: NA; d_call: NA; j_call: TRBJ2-3; v_call: TRBV7-2; cdr3_aa: CASTRGVHRTDTQYF; cdr3_nt: TGTGCCAGCACCCGAGGGGTTCACCGCACAGATACGCAGTATTTT
clone_size: NA; d_call: NA; j_call: TRBJ2-3; v_call: TRBV5-1; cdr3_aa: CASSFQGAVTDTQYF; cdr3_nt: TGCGCCAGCAGCTTCCAAGGCGCGGTCACAGATACGCAGTATTTT
clone_size: NA; d_call: TRBD1; j_call: TRBJ1-2; v_call: TRBV10-2; cdr3_aa: CASSESAQGVKGYTF; cdr3_nt: TGCGCCAGCAGTGAGTCTGCACAGGGGGTTAAGGGCTACACCTTC
clone_size: NA; d_call: NA; j_call: TRBJ2-1; v_call: TRBV7-8; cdr3_aa: CASSLGRKNEQFF; cdr3_nt: TGTGCCAGCAGCTTAGGACGGAAGAATGAGCAGTTCTTC
clone_size: NA; d_call: NA; j_call: TRBJ2-1; v_call: TRBV28; cdr3_aa: CASSLWAHNEQFF; cdr3_nt: TGTGCCAGCAGTTTATGGGCGCACAATGAGCAGTTCTTC
clone_size: NA; d_call: NA; j_call: TRBJ2-7; v_call: TRBV29-1; cdr3_aa: CSVEVRETGSYEQYF; cdr3_nt: TGCAGCGTTGAAGTTCGGGAGACAGGTAGCTACGAGCAGTACTTC
clone_size: NA; d_call: TRBD2; j_call: TRBJ2-3; v_call: TRBV9; cdr3_aa: CASSVELAGGPVDTQYF; cdr3_nt: TGTGCCAGCAGCGTAGAGTTGGCGGGAGGGCCTGTAGATACGCAGTATTTT
clone_size: few; d_call: NA; j_call: TRBJ2-7; v_call: TRBV27; cdr3_aa: CASSRTLPGHTTYEQYF; cdr3_nt: TGTGCCAGCAGCCGAACACTGCCGGGACATACTACCTACGAGCAGTACTTC
clone_size: once; d_call: NA; j_call: TRBJ2-2; v_call: TRBV10-3; cdr3_aa: CAISDFTVNTGELFF; cdr3_nt: TGTGCCATCAGTGATTTCACAGTAAACACCGGGGAGCTGTTTTTT
clone_size: NA; d_call: TRBD2; j_call: TRBJ2-5; v_call: TRBV5-1; cdr3_aa: CASSIAGIQETQYF; cdr3_nt: TGCGCCAGCAGCATAGCGGGAATTCAAGAGACCCAGTACTTC
clone_size: NA; d_call: TRBD1; j_call: TRBJ2-7; v_call: TRBV19; cdr3_aa: CASTPGQGVSYEQYF; cdr3_nt: TGTGCCAGTACCCCGGGACAGGGAGTATCCTACGAGCAGTACTTC
clone_size: NA; d_call: NA; j_call: TRBJ2-4; v_call: TRBV30; cdr3_aa: CAWMLAKNIQYF; cdr3_nt: TGTGCCTGGATGTTAGCCAAAAACATTCAGTACTTC
clone_size: NA; d_call: NA; j_call: TRBJ1-1; v_call: TRBV12-5; cdr3_aa: CASGLQREAFF; cdr3_nt: TGTGCTAGTGGTTTGCAGCGTGAAGCTTTCTTT
clone_size: NA; d_call: NA; j_call: TRBJ1-1; v_call: TRBV9; cdr3_aa: CASSVEAQGQAFF; cdr3_nt: TGTGCCAGCAGCGTAGAGGCACAGGGCCAAGCTTTCTTT
clone_size: NA; d_call: NA; j_call: TRBJ2-5; v_call: TRBV4-1; cdr3_aa: CASSQSSGRGETQYF; cdr3_nt: TGCGCCAGCAGCCAATCCAGCGGAAGGGGCGAGACCCAGTACTTC
clone_size: NA; d_call: NA; j_call: TRBJ2-5; v_call: TRBV7-9; cdr3_aa: CASTHRRENETQYF; cdr3_nt: TGTGCCAGCACCCACCGTCGGGAGAACGAGACCCAGTACTTC
clone_size: NA; d_call: NA; j_call: TRBJ2-5; v_call: TRBV2; cdr3_aa: CASSGVPQETQYF; cdr3_nt: TGTGCCAGCAGTGGGGTGCCTCAAGAGACCCAGTACTTC